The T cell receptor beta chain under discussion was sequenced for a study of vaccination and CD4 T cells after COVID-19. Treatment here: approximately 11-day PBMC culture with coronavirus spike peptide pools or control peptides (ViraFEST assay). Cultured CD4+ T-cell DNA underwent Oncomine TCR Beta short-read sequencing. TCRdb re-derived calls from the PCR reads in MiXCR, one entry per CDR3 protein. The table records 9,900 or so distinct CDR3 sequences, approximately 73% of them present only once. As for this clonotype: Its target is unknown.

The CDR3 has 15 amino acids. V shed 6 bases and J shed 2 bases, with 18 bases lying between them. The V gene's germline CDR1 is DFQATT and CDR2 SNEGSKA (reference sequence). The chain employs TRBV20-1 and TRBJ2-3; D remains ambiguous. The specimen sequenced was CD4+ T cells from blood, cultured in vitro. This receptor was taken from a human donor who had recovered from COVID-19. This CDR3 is CSAKMHRAHTDTQYF. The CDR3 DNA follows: TGCAGTGCCAAGATGCACCGAGCCCACACAGATACGCAGTATTTT.